What follows describes a single T cell receptor (beta chain). These data belong to a study of shared T cell receptors in the human thymus. Trimming left V 6 bases short and J 2 bases short, with 10 bases between. The germline gives CDR1 LNHDA, CDR2 SQIVND (reference sequence). The CDR3 extends over 13 amino acids. Profiled with immunoSEQ multiplex PCR; TCRdb holds only in-frame clones, not every one. The sample yields over 450,000 clones, about 84% seen once. The same data also contributed to another study, on human thymus T cells. This second report adds: Immunologically healthy infants in Finland undergoing congenital heart defect surgery were the donors. Thymic tissue was derived from resections collected during corrective heart surgery. Gene usage for V and J segments appeared biased in thymic and blood repertoires.

The chain uses TRBV19 and TRBJ1-2, with D maybe TRBD1 (5 bases). The sequence derives from a boy younger than two with a congenital heart defect. Sequences were obtained from thymocytes. The CDR3 DNA follows: TGTGCCAGTAGCTCAGGGTTGAACTATGGCTACACCTTC. This sequence encodes CASSSGLNYGYTF.